This TCR beta chain was observed in a study of Ad26.COV2.S vaccination and SARS-CoV-2 variants. Study observations and caveats: Non-spike TCR breadth did not differ much between vaccine and placebo recipients.

CDR3 length equals 15 residues. The germline CDR1 and CDR2 sequences are SNHLY and FYNNEI. V lost 5 bases and J lost 2; bases outside the gene matches: 7. This table comes from immunoSEQ multiplex PCR, and its TCRdb copy is limited to in-frame clones, with some not included. Here the sample spans hundreds of thousands of clones, about 90% being singletons. Treatment meaning: 19 received Ad26.COV2.S at low or high dose, single or two shots; roughly 5 received placebo; per-sample allocation not given. Repertoires come from day 63 after the first vaccine or placebo injection. Concerning this clone: The target antigen is unknown.

The sample in question was peripheral blood, obtained in a trial of Ad26.COV2.S vaccine versus placebo. The sequence derives from a person between 18 and 65 years old who received the Ad26.COV2.S COVID-19 vaccine or a placebo. The chain carries TRBV2 and TRBJ2-7; 9 bases fit TRBD1. The CDR3 here is CASSLGRQGAYEQYF. CDR3 bases: TGTGCCAGCAGTCTGGGGAGACAGGGGGCCTACGAGCAGTACTTC.